This T cell receptor beta chain was recorded in a study of T cell responses to AZD1222 COVID-19 vaccine. Analyses pooled second doses at about 4 or about 12 weeks. The CDR3 extends over 16 amino acids. Germline-derived CDR1 and CDR2 are MNHEY and SVGAGI. Trimming removed 2 bases from V and 1 base from J, with 13 bases in between. Sequencing was performed with immunoSEQ multiplex PCR; in TCRdb, only in-frame clones are kept and a portion is missing. The sample lists under 200,000 clones, 70% to 90% occurring once. General study findings and limits: Clonal diversity may have been underestimated, and the donors were mostly white British, with more females than males.

As to this clone: Its antigen remains unidentified.

This TCR derives from an adult who received the AZD1222 COVID-19 vaccine. This chain uses TRBV6-5 with TRBJ2-3; D not certain. Here the sequenced sample was peripheral blood, taken 28 days after the second AZD1222 dose. The CDR3 is CASSYEKGRGTDTQYF. CDR3 bases: TGTGCCAGCAGTTACGAGAAAGGCCGCGGCACAGATACGCAGTATTTT.